A single T cell receptor beta chain is shown here with its context. The data originate from a study of blood T cell repertoires in COVID-19. Overall study context: Spain, Italy and the United States supplied samples that represented acute and convalescent COVID-19.

Original handling: Researchers report that nucleated cell counts were estimated from reference gene primer amplification. Produced via immunoSEQ multiplex PCR; TCRdb's table is partial and in-frame only. The DNA was the basis for D and trimming; V, J and clone size are from that table. The data contain roughly 300,000 clones, around 86% of them singletons. J lost 3 bases, V lost 5 bases, and 7 bases had no gene match. In germline, CDR1 is KGHDR, CDR2 SFDVKD. The CDR3 consists of 16 residues. This clonotype originated in a woman between 50 and 59 years old with acute or convalescent COVID-19. The specimen sequenced was peripheral blood. This sequence joins TRBV24-1 and TRBJ1-5; 9 nucleotides align to TRBD1. The CDR3 DNA reads as TGTGCCACCAGTGCCTCGGACAGGGGAATCAATCAGCCCCAGCATTTT. This gives the protein CATSASDRGINQPQHF.